This T cell receptor beta chain originates from a study of cytomegalovirus exposure and HLA in healthy donors (dated by TCRdb to the late 2010s). Study-wide context: According to an earlier analysis of 587 of the donors, 150 million to 200 million T cells yielded 90 million to 130 million unique TCR beta sequences and about 280 Gb of sequence data. An early release that covered more than 550 HLA-typed donors contained about 300 gigabases of sequencing data and some 87 million unique TCR sequences. Among the roughly 380 genotyped donors, 75% to 90% belonged to the genetic ancestry cluster associated with self-reported Caucasian donors. The study was designed to test whether signatures of past pathogen exposure could be identified by cataloging public T cell receptors. Using immunosequencing, the study profiled T cell repertoires from roughly 650 subjects and related those repertoires to cytomegalovirus serostatus. In addition to the first cohort of several hundred subjects, a separate validation cohort of approximately 130 different subjects was used. The study combined high-throughput TCR immunosequencing, statistical association of individual TCRs with disease status, and machine learning to predict cytomegalovirus infection status. A later analysis re-examined previously published TCR beta repertoires from just over 650 donors and added high-resolution HLA genotyping to investigate patterns of TCR occurrence. Rather than drawing on any new phenotypic data, the later analysis identified candidate immune exposures from TCR beta sequences and the way those sequences occurred across donors. An earlier analysis of 587 of the donors used high-throughput TCR beta sequencing to judge whether each TCR beta V gene segment behaved as functional or pseudogenic. Donor age, sex, ethnicity and CMV serostatus were collected together with the repertoire data. In a later genetic analysis, genome-wide SNP genotypes for about three fifths of the roughly 670 donors were used, and that subset was treated as a discovery cohort. Every discovery cohort repertoire had been produced on one sequencing platform. Class I and class II HLA loci were covered by the typing at four-digit resolution. The number of typed donors differed by locus: 629-630 for A, B, C, DRB1 and DQB1; approximately 540 for DQA1; roughly 600 for DPA1; and around 490 for DPB1. Four to six DR-DQ haplotypes were handled as single units for association and clustering because linkage in the cohort was strong. Among some 400 genotyped donors of the cohort, an average of roughly 240,000 unique TCR beta nucleotide sequences were sequenced per donor, around a sixth of them non-productive.

What the study reported, not specific to this receptor: The study listed 150 to 200 TCR beta chains as associated with cytomegalovirus. Presence/absence analyses assumed roughly uniform sequencing depth across donors, an assumption that may not hold. Some IMGT-functional V segments, including TRBV6-2 and TRBV6-3, could not be told apart with the 87-base-pair reads, so those segments were excluded. Most TCR sequences were observed very rarely across donors, whereas some public TCRs were present in many individuals. Because counts were too low, roughly 18 rarely observed V segments, including chromosome 9 orphons, were left out of the earlier analysis of approximately 580 of the donors. In both the original and validation cohorts, the classifier was reported to diagnose cytomegalovirus status with high specificity and sensitivity. Strong co-occurrence of HLA alleles, especially DR and DQ, made assigning TCR associations to individual alleles difficult. It was suggested by the authors that the approach could potentially be generalized to other disease states and immunological phenotypes. In this cohort, only TCR beta chains were sequenced, and detectable features were limited by the absence of alpha or paired-chain data. Specific HLA alleles were associated with more than 15,000 TCR beta sequences at a false discovery rate of 0.05 in a later analysis. A few of the identified cytomegalovirus-associated TCR beta chains were confirmed in vitro to be specific for cytomegalovirus antigens. Linkage disequilibrium might explain the correlated functional status among segregating V segments, but an unknown experimental factor could not be excluded. A later analysis found that HLA-associated TCR beta chains were more clonally expanded and had lower generation probabilities than equally common non-associated chains. According to a later analysis, TCR association rates differed among HLA loci, with DRB1 alleles showing the most associated TCRs and HLA-C alleles showing the fewest. According to a later genetic analysis, donors in an Asian-associated ancestry cluster had fewer N-insertions in productive TCRs than the approximately 630-donor mean. In an earlier analysis of more than 450 of the donors, most TCR beta V segments were observed in productive rearrangements about 90% or about 30% of the time, broadly matching IMGT annotations. A further reported finding was that TCR beta sequences accurately predicted the HLA-A and HLA-B alleles for most subjects in the first cohort. Immune exposure information for the cohort was limited to CMV serostatus. HLA typing was unavailable for some donors at each locus, so association tests used only the typed subset. In a later genetic analysis, a missense DCLRE1C variant was associated with V-gene and J-gene trimming of TCR beta chains, and the association was replicated in an independent cohort. According to a later analysis, most CMV-associated TCR beta chains appeared to be HLA-restricted, and the HLA associations seemed to be driven largely by CMV exposure. A cluster of highly shared sequence variants was judged likely to be a technical artifact of the sequencing pipeline. Several of the top co-occurrence clusters appeared to be linked to parvovirus B19, influenza, CMV and Epstein-Barr virus, according to a later analysis.

Concerning this clone itself: It lacks a known antigen. No qualities accompany the bases; no much larger clone lies one base away.

Library preparation employed the immunoSEQ multiplex PCR assay. For the multiplex PCR, a mixture combining 60 forward primers for TCR Vbeta segments and 13 reverse primers for TCR Jbeta segments was used. Amplification of the CDR3 region of rearranged TCR beta genes was performed with a multiplex PCR assay on genomic DNA. Amplified TCR beta libraries were sequenced as 87-base-pair reads on the Illumina HiSeq System. As for the original processing: In a later analysis, tens of millions of unique TCR beta chains were counted across the 500 to 700 repertoires, and approximately 9.9 million of these chains were shared by at least two donors. Raw reads were error-corrected and collapsed into unique sequences with a nearest-neighbor algorithm that merged closely related sequences to remove PCR and sequencing errors. Alignment of CDR3 sequences to IMGT reference sequences was used to assign V, D and J gene segments. Each retained sequence needed at least a six-nucleotide match to both a V gene segment and a J gene segment. A rearrangement counted as productive if the CDR3 had no stop codons and remained in frame with V and J, and every other rearrangement counted as non-productive. Following IMGT convention, CDR3 was defined as the stretch from the second conserved V-encoded cysteine up to the conserved J-encoded phenylalanine. The earlier analysis of a few hundred of the donors excluded any sequence lacking an unambiguous match to a single V gene segment. An earlier analysis of 587 of the donors classified V segments as functional when productive rearrangements were above 56.7% and as segregating when the standard deviation between donors was above 5%. To diagnose cytomegalovirus status from the catalog of TCR beta chain sequences, a statistical classification framework was built. V and J gene assignment, in a later analysis, came from comparing TCR nucleotide sequences with IMGT/GENE-DB human TR gene sequences. A later analysis assigned CDR3 sequences and most-parsimonious VDJ recombination scenarios with the TCRdist pipeline. A later analysis defined each TCR beta chain by its CDR3 amino acid sequence plus V-gene family, and excluded reads lacking a unique V-gene family. To address suspected cross-contamination and a sequencing artifact, a later analysis removed 550 to 750 highly shared, low-generation-probability nucleotide sequences. In a later analysis, a clonal expansion index for each public chain was calculated from normalized within-repertoire ranks of inferred template counts. Generation probabilities in a later analysis came from a VDJ recombination model fitted to out-of-frame rearrangements, and those results were checked against IGoR. In a later analysis, hypergeometric tests were used to score TCR-TCR, TCR-HLA and TCR-CMV co-occurrence, with a repertoire-size bias correction applied to TCR pairs. In a later analysis, false discovery rates were estimated by permuting HLA or CMV assignments 20 times. In a later analysis, co-occurring TCRs were grouped using DBSCAN, and TCRdist sequence similarity was added for clustering within HLA-allele-positive subsets. For co-occurrence clustering, repertoires with fewer than 30,000 or more than 120,000 public chains were excluded, along with roughly 5 repertoires with anomalous nucleotide sharing. The table comes from immuneACCESS by way of TCRdb, which keeps in-frame sequences with V and J called. Part of the clones is missing from these tables; in studies checked, under half for an unresolved V gene and the rest for unknown reasons. Clone size and the V and J calls come from that table; the DNA yielded D and trimming. This sample comprises 85,000 to 130,000 clones, approximately 80% of them detected only once. Jointly, the top ten make up over 4.5% of the sample.

The cohort consisted of some 730 healthy bone marrow donors. At the time of sampling, all cohort members were nominally healthy, though unrecorded immune exposures were likely present. The donor was CMV seropositive and belonged to the group of 250 to 300 seropositive cohort members. A peripheral blood sample was collected from each donor, and TCR beta sequencing was performed on peripheral blood mononuclear cells. The Qiagen DNeasy Blood Extraction Kit was used to extract genomic DNA from the blood cell samples. From its cysteine to its phenylalanine, the CDR3 spans 13 amino acids. Only the CDR3 part of the read is kept: 39 bases, read in frame from the first base. From the germline V gene, CDR1 is SGHRS and CDR2 is YFSETQ. At the junction V is shortened by 2 bases and J by 7 bases, with 9 bases in between.

This chain is built from TRBV5-1 and TRBJ1-4, with TRBD1 perhaps the D gene, on 5 matching bases. The source is a woman aged 18 to 35 in good health and CMV-seropositive. Sequencing was performed on PBMCs. This receptor carries the CDR3 CASSLGVGEKLFF. The DNA is TGCGCCAGCAGCTTAGGGGTGGGTGAAAAACTGTTTTTT.